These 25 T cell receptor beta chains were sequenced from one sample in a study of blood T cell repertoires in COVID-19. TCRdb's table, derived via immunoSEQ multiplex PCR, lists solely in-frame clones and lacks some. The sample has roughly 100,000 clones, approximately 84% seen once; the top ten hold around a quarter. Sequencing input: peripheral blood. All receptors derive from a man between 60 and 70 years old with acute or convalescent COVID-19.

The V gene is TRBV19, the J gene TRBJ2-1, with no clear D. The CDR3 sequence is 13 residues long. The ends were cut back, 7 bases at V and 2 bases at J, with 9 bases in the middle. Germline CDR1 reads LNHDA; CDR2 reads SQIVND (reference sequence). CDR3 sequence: CASTEAPYNEQFF. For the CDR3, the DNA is TGTGCCAGTACCGAGGCCCCCTACAATGAGCAGTTCTTC.

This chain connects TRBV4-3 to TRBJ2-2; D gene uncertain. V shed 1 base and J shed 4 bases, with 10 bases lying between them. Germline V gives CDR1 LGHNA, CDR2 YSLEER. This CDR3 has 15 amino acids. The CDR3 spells CASSQVRVGTGELFF. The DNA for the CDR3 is TGCGCCAGCAGCCAAGTTCGGGTAGGCACCGGGGAGCTGTTTTTT.

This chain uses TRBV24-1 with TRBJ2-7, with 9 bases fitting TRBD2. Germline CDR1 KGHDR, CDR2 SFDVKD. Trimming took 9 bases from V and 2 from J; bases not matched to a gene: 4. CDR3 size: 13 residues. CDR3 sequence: CATATSGTYEQYF. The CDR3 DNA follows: TGTGCCACCGCGACTAGCGGTACCTACGAGCAGTACTTC.

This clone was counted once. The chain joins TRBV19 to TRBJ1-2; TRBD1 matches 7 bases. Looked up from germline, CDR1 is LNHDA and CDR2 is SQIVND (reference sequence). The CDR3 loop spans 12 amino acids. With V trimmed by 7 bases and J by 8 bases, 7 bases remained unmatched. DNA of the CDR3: TGTGCCAGTAATTCCAGGGGGAGGGGCTACACCTTC. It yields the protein CASNSRGRGYTF. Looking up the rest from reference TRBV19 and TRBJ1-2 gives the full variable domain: DGGITQSPKYLFRKEGQNVTLSCEQNLNHDAMYWYRQDPGQGLRLIYYSQIVNDFQKGDIAEGYSVSREKKESFPLTVTSAQKNPTAFYLCASNSRGRGYTFGSGTRLTVV.

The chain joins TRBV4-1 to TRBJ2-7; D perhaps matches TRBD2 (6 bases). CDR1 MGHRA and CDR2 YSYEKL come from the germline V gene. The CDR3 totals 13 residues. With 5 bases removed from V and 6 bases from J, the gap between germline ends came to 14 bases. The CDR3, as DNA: TGCGCCAGCAGCTCCCCCCAGGGAGGCGAGCAGTACTTC. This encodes CASSSPQGGEQYF.

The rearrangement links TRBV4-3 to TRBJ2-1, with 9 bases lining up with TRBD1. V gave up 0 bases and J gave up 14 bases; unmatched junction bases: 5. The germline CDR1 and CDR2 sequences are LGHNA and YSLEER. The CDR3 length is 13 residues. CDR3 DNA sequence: TGCGCCAGCAGCCAAGATTTTGGGGACAGGGAGTTCTTC. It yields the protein CASSQDFGDREFF.

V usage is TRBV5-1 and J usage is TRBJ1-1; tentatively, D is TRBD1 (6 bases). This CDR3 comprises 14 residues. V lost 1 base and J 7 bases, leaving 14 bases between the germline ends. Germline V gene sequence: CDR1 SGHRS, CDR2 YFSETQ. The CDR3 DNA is TGCGCCAGCAGCTTGACAGGGCGGTCCAGTGAAGCTTTCTTT. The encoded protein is CASSLTGRSSEAFF.

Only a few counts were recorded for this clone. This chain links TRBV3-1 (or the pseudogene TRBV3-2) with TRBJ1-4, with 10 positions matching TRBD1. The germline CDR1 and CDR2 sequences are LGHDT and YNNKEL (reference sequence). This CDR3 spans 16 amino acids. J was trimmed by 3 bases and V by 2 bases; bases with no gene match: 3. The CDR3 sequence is CASSQRQGAANEKLFF. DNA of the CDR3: TGTGCCAGCAGCCAACGACAGGGGGCGGCTAATGAAAAACTGTTTTTT.

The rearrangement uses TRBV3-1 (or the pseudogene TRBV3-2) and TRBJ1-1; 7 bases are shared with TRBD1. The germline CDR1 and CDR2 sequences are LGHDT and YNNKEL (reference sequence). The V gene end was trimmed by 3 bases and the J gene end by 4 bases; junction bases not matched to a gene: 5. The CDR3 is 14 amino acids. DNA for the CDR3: TGTGCCAGCAGCCATAACAGGGGTACCACTGAAGCTTTCTTT. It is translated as CASSHNRGTTEAFF.

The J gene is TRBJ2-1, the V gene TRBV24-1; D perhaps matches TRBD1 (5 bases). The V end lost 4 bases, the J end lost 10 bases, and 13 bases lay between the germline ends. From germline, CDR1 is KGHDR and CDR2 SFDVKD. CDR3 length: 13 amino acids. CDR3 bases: TGTGCCACCAGTGACCCAGGGTTGAGGGAGCAGTTCTTC. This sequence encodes CATSDPGLREQFF.

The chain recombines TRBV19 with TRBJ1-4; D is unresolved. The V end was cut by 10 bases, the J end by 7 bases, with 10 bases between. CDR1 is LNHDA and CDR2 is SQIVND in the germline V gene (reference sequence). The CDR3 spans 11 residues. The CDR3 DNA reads TGTGCCACCAAACTAGGTGAAAAACTGTTTTTT. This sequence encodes CATKLGEKLFF.

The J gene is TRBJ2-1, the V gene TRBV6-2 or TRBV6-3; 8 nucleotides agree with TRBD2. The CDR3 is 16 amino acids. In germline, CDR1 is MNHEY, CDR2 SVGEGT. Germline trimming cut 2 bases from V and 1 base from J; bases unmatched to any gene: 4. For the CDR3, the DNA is TGTGCCAGCAGTTACGGACTAGCTGGGTCCTACAATGAGCAGTTCTTC. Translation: CASSYGLAGSYNEQFF.

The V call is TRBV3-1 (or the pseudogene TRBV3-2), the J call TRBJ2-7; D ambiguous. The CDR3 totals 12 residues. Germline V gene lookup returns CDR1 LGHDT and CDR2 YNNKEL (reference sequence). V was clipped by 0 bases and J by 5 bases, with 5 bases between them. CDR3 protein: CASSQDKHEQYF. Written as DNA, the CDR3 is TGTGCCAGCAGCCAAGATAAGCACGAGCAGTACTTC.

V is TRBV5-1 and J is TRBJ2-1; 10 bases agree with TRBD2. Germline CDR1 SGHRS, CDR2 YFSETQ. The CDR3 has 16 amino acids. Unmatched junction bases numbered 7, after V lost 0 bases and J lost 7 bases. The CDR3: CASSLGASGRGNEQFF. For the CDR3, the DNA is TGCGCCAGCAGCTTGGGGGCTAGCGGGAGAGGGAATGAGCAGTTCTTC.

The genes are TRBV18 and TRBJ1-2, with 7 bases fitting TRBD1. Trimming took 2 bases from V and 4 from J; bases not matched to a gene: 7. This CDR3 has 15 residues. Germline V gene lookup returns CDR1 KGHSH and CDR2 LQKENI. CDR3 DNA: TGTGCCAGCTCACCATTGGCGGGACAGATCTATGGCTACACCTTC. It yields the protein CASSPLAGQIYGYTF.

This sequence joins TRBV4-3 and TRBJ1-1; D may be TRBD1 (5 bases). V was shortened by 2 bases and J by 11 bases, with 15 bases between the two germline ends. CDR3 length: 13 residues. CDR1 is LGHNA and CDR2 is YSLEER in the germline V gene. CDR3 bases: TGCGCCAGCAGCCAATACCTCCAAGGGGCGGCTTTCTTT. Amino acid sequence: CASSQYLQGAAFF.

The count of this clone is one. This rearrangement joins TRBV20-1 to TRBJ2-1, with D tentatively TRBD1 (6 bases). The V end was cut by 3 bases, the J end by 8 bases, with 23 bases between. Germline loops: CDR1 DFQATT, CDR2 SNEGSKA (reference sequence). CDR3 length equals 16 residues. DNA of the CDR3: TGCAGTGCTAGTTCAGGGGAAATTGGAGCAATGGATGAGCAGTTCTTC. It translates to CSASSGEIGAMDEQFF.

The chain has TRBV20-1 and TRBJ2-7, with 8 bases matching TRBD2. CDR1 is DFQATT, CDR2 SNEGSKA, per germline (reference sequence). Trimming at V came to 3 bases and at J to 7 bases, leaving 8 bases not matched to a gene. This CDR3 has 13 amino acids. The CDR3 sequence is CSASSSGGYEQYF. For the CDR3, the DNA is TGCAGTGCTAGTTCCAGCGGGGGATATGAGCAGTACTTC.

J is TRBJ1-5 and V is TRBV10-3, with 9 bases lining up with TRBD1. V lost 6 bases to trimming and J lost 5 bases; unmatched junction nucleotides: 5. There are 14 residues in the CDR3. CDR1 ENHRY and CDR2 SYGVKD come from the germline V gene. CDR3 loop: CAISQGQGDQPQHF. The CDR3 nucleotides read TGTGCCATCAGCCAGGGACAGGGAGATCAGCCCCAGCATTTT.

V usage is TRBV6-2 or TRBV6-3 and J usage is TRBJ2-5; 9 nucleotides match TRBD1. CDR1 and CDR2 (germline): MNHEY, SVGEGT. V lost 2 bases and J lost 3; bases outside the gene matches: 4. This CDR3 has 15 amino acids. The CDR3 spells CASSYGTGMKETQYF. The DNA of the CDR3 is TGTGCCAGCAGTTACGGGACAGGGATGAAAGAGACCCAGTACTTC.

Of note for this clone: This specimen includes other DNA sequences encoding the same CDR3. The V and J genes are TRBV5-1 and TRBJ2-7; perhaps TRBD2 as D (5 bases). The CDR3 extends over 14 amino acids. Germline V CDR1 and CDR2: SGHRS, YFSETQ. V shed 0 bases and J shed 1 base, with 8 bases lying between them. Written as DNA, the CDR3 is TGCGCCAGCAGCTTGGTTCCGGGGTCCTACGAGCAGTACTTC. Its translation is CASSLVPGSYEQYF.

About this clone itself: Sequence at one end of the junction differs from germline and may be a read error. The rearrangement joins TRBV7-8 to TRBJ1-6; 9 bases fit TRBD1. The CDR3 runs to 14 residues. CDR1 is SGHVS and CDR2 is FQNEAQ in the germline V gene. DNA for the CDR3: TGTGCCAGCAAGTCCGGGACAGGGATCGAATCGTTGAACTTT. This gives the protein CASKSGTGIESLNF. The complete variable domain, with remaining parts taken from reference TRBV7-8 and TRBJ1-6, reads GAGVSQSPRYKVAKRGQDVALRCDPISGHVSLFWYQQALGQGPEFLTYFQNEAQLDKSGLPSDRFFAERPEGSVSTLKIQRTQQEDSAVYLCASKSGTGIESLNFGNGTRLTVT.

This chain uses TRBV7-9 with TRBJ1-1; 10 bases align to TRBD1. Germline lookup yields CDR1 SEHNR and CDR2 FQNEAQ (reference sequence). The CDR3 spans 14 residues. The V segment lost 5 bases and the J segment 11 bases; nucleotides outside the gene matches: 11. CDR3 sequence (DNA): TGTGCCAGCAGCCCATCCGGGACAGGGGTATTTGCTTTCTTT. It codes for CASSPSGTGVFAFF.

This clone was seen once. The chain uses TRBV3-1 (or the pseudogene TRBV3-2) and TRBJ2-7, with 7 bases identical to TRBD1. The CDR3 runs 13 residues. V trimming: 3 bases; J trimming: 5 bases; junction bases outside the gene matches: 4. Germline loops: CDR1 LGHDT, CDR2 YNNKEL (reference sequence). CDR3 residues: CASSQTGFHEQYF. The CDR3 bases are TGTGCCAGCAGCCAGACAGGGTTTCACGAGCAGTACTTC.

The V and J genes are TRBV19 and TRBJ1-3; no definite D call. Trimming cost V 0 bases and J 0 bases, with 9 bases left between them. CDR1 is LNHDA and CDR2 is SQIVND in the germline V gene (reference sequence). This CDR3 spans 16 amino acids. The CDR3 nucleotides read TGTGCCAGTAGTATAGACCACAGCCACTCTGGAAACACCATATATTTT. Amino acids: CASSIDHSHSGNTIYF.